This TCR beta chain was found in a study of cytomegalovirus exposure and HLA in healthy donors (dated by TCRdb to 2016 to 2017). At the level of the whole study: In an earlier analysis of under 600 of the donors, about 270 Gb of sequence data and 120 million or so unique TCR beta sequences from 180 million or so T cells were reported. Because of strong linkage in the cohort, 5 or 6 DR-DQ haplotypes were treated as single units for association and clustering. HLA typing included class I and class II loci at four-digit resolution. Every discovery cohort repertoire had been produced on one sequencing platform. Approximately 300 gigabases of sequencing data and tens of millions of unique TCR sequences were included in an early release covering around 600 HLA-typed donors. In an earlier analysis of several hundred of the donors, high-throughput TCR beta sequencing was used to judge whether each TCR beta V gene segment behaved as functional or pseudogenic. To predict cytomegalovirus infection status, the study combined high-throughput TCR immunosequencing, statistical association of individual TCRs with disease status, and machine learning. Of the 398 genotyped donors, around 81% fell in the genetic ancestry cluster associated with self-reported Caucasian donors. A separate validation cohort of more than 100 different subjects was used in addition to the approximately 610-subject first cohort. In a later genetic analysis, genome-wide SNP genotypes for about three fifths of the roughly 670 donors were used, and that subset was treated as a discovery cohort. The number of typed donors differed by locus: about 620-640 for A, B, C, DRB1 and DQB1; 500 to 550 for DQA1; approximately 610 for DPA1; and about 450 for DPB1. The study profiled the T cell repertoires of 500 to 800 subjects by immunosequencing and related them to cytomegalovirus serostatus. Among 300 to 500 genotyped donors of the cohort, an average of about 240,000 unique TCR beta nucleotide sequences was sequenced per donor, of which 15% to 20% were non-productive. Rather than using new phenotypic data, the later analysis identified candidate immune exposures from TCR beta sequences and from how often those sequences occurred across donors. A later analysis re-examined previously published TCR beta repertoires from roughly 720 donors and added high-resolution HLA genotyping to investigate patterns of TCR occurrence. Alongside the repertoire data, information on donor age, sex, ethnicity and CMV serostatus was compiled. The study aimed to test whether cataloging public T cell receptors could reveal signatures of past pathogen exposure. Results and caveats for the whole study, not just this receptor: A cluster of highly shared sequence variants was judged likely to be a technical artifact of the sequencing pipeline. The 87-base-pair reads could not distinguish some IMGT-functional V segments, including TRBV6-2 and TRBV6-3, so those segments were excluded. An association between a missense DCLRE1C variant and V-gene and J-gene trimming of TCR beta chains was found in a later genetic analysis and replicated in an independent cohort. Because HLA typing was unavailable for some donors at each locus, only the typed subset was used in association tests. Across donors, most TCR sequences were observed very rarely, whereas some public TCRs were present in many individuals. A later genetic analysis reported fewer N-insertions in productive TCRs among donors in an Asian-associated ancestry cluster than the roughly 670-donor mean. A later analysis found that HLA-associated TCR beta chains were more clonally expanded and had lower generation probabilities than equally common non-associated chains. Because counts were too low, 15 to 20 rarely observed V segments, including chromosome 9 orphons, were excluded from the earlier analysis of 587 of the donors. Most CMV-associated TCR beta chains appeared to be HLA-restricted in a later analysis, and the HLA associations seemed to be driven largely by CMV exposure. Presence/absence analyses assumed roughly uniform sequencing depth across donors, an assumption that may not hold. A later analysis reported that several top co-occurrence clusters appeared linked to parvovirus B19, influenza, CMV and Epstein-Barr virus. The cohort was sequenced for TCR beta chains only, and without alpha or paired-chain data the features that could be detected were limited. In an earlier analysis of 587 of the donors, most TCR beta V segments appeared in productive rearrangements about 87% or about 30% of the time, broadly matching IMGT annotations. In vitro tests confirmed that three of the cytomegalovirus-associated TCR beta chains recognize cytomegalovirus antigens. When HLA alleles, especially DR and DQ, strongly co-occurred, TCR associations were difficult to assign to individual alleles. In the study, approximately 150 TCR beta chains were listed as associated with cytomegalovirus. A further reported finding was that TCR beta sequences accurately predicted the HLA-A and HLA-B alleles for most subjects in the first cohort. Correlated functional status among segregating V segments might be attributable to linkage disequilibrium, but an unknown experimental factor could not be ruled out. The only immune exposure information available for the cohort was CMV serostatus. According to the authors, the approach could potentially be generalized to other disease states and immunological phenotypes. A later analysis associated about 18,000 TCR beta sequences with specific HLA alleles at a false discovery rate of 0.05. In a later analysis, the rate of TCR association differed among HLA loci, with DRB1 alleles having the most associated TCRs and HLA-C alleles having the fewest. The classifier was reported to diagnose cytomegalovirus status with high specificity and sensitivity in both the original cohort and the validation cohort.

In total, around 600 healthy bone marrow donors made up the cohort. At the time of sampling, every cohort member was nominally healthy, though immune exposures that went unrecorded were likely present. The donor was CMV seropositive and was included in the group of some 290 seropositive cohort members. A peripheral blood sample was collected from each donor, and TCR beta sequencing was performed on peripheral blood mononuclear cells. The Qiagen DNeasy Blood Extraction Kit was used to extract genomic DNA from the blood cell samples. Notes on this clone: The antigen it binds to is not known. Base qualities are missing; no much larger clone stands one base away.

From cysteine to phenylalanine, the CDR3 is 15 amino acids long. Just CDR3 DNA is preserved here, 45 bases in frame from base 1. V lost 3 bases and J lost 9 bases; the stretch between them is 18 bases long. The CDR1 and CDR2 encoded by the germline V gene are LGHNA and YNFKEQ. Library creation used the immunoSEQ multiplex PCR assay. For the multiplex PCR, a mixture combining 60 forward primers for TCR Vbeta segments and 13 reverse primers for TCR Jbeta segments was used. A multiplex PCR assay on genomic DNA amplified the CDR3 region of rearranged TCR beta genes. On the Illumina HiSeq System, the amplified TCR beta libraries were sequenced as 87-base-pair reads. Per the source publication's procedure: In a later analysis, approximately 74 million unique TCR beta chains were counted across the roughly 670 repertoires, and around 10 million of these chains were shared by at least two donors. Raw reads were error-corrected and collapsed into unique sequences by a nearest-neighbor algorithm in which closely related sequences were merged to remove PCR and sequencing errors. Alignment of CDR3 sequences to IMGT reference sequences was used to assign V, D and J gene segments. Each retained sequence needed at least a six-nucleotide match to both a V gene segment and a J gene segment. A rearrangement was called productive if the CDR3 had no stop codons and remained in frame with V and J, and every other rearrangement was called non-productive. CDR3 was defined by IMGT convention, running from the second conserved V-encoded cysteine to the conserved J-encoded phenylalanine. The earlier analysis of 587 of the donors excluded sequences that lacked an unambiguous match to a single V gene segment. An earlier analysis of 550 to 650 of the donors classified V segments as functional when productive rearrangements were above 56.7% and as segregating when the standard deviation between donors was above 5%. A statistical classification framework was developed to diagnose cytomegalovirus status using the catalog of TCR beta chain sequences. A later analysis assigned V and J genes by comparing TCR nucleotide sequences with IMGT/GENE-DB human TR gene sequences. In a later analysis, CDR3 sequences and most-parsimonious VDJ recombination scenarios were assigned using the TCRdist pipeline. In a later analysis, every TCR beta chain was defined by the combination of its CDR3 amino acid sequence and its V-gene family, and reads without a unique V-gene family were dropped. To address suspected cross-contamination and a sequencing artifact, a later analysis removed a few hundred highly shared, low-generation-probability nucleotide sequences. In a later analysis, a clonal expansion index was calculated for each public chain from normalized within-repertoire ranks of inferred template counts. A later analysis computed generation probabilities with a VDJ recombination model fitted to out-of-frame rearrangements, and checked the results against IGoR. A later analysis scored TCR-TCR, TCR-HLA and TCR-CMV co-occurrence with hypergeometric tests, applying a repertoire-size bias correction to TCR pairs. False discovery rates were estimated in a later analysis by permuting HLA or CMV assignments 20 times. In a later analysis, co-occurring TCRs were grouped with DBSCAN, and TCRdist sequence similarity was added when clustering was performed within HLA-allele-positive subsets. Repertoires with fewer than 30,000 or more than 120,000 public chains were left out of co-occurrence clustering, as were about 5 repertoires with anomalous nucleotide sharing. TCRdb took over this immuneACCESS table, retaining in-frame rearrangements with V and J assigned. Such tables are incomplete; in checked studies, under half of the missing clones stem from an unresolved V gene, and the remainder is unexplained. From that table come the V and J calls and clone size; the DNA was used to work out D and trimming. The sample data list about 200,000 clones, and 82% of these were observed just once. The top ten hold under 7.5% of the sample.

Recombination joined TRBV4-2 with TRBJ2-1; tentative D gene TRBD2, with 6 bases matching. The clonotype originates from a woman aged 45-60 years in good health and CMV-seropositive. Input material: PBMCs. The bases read TGTGCCAGCAGCCAGCCGACTAGTACCCCCCCTGAGCAGTTCTTC. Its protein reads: CASSQPTSTPPEQFF.